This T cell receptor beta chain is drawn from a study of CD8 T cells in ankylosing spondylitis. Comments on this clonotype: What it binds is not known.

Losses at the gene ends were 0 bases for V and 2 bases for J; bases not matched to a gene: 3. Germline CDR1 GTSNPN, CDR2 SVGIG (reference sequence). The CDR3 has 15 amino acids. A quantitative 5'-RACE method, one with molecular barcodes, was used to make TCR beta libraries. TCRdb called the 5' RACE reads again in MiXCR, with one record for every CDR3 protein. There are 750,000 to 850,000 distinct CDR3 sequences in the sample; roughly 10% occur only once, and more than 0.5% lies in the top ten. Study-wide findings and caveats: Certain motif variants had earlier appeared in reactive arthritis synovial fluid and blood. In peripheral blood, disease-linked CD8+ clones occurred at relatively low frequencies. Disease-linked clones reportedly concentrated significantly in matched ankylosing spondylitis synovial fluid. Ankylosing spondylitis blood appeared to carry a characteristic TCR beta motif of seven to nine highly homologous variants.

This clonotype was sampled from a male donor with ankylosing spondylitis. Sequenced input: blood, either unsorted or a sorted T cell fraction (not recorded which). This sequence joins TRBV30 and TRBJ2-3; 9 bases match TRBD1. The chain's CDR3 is CAWSVGDRVTDTQYF. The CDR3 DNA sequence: TGTGCCTGGAGTGTGGGGGACAGGGTCACAGATACGCAGTATTTT.